Listed below are T cell receptor beta chains from one sample, sequenced in a study of blood T cells in healthy people across ages. From the 5' RACE reads, TCRdb called clonotypes with MiXCR, one entry per CDR3 protein. This sample has hundreds of thousands of distinct CDR3 sequences, with 58% found just once. Input material: blood. The receptor source for this set is a man aged 30 to 45 in good health. The CDR3 runs from the conserved cysteine through the conserved F or W. Fields, in order: J gene, V gene, D gene, clone size, CDR3 protein, CDR3 DNA. The D gene is left open where the match is weak. Size is stated for part of the rows, as once, few or many counts, or as a class when the clone is expanded.

>TRBJ2-5|TRBV2|NA|NA
CASNRGRLETQYF
TGTGCCAGCAACAGAGGGCGTCTGGAGACCCAGTACTTC
>TRBJ2-5|TRBV4-2|NA|few
CASSQSEWETQYF
TGTGCCAGCAGCCAATCTGAGTGGGAGACCCAGTACTTC
>TRBJ1-2|TRBV10-3|NA|few
CAISEYRVNYGYTF
TGTGCCATCAGTGAGTACAGGGTGAACTATGGCTACACCTTC
>TRBJ2-1|TRBV19|NA|NA
CASSISVGTVDNEQFF
TGTGCCAGTAGTATATCCGTCGGGACTGTGGACAATGAGCAGTTCTTC
>TRBJ2-5|TRBV7-2|NA|many
CASSLVGGETQYF
TGTGCCAGCAGCTTAGTGGGGGGAGAGACCCAGTACTTC
>TRBJ1-2|TRBV4-2|NA|NA
CASSQEGDDYGYTF
TGTGCCAGCAGCCAAGAAGGGGATGACTATGGCTACACCTTC
>TRBJ2-1|TRBV2|TRBD2|NA
CASKRDQYNEQFF
TGTGCCAGTAAGCGGGATCAGTACAATGAGCAGTTCTTC
>TRBJ1-2|TRBV6-2/TRBV6-3|NA|few
CASSYLINYGYTF
TGTGCCAGCAGTTATCTGATTAACTATGGCTACACCTTC
>TRBJ2-3|TRBV7-2|NA|NA
CASSPGEVTDTQYF
TGTGCCAGCAGCCCGGGCGAGGTCACAGATACGCAGTATTTT
>TRBJ1-4|TRBV7-2|NA|few
CASSFRGATNEKLFF
TGTGCCAGCAGCTTTCGAGGCGCAACTAATGAAAAACTGTTTTTT
>TRBJ1-1|TRBV6-2/TRBV6-3|NA|NA
CASNRRGAAGTEAFF
TGTGCCAGCAACCGGCGCGGGGCAGCGGGGACTGAAGCTTTCTTT
>TRBJ2-1|TRBV6-5|NA|once
CASSYSMDTVQFF
TGTGCCAGCAGTTACTCGATGGACACCGTGCAGTTCTTC
>TRBJ1-5|TRBV5-5|NA|NA
CASSPQTGYNQPQHF
TGTGCCAGCAGCCCTCAGACAGGTTACAATCAGCCCCAGCATTTT
>TRBJ2-1|TRBV29-1|NA|NA
CSVGLGNEQFF
TGCAGCGTTGGACTGGGGAATGAGCAGTTCTTC
>TRBJ2-6|TRBV6-5|NA|few
CASSLPGIALSGANVLTF
TGTGCCAGCAGTTTACCAGGGATCGCTCTCTCTGGGGCCAACGTCCTGACTTTC
>TRBJ2-1|TRBV7-8|NA|NA
CASSLGENSYNEQFF
TGTGCCAGCAGCTTGGGCGAGAATTCCTACAATGAGCAGTTCTTC
>TRBJ2-5|TRBV25-1|NA|NA
CASRVAGGGETQYF
TGTGCCAGCAGGGTGGCAGGTGGTGGAGAGACCCAGTACTTC
>TRBJ2-1|TRBV6-1|NA|NA
CASSEAWGSYNEQFF
TGTGCCAGCAGTGAAGCTTGGGGATCCTACAATGAGCAGTTCTTC
>TRBJ2-3|TRBV30|NA|NA
CAWRLAVRGTQYF
TGTGCCTGGAGACTCGCAGTGCGGGGTACGCAGTATTTT
>TRBJ2-1|TRBV6-2/TRBV6-3|TRBD1|few
CASSTRQGRGNEQFF
TGTGCCAGCAGTACACGACAGGGTCGAGGGAATGAGCAGTTCTTC
>TRBJ2-5|TRBV7-2|NA|NA
CASKTGPSSETQYF
TGTGCCAGCAAGACCGGGCCTAGCTCTGAGACCCAGTACTTC
>TRBJ1-2|TRBV6-5|NA|NA
CASSFGGSVYGYTF
TGTGCCAGCAGTTTCGGGGGCAGTGTCTATGGCTACACCTTC
>TRBJ2-7|TRBV27|TRBD2|few
CASSSTGGLYEQYF
TGTGCCAGCAGTTCGACGGGAGGTCTGTACGAGCAGTACTTC
>TRBJ2-3|TRBV7-8|NA|NA
CASNPPGTSTDTQYF
TGTGCCAGCAACCCTCCGGGTACGAGCACAGATACGCAGTATTTT
>TRBJ2-1|TRBV11-2|TRBD2|NA
CASHLASGNNEQFF
TGTGCCAGCCATCTAGCTAGCGGGAACAATGAGCAGTTCTTC
>TRBJ2-3|TRBV20-1|TRBD2|NA
CSATAGTSGSTDTQYF
TGCAGTGCTACCGCCGGGACTAGCGGAAGCACAGATACGCAGTATTTT
>TRBJ1-1|TRBV29-1|TRBD1|few
CSDRTGASTEAFF
TGCAGCGATAGGACAGGGGCAAGCACTGAAGCTTTCTTT
>TRBJ2-7|TRBV29-1|NA|few
CSVGVSGAYEQYF
TGCAGCGTTGGTGTGTCAGGAGCCTACGAGCAGTACTTC
>TRBJ2-1|TRBV20-1|NA|NA
CSAINPTKYNEQFF
TGCAGTGCTATTAATCCAACCAAGTATAATGAGCAGTTCTTC
>TRBJ2-7|TRBV6-9|TRBD2|NA
CASSIKRDGESEQYF
TGTGCCAGCAGCATCAAGCGGGACGGAGAATCCGAGCAGTACTTC
>TRBJ2-5|TRBV7-2|TRBD2|NA
CASSPRSGGAETQYF
TGTGCCAGCAGCCCAAGGAGCGGGGGGGCGGAGACCCAGTACTTC
>TRBJ2-7|TRBV6-2/TRBV6-3|NA|NA
CASSWAPDYEQYF
TGTGCCAGCAGTTGGGCACCGGACTACGAGCAGTACTTC
>TRBJ2-5|TRBV20-1|TRBD2|NA
CSARILAGIRKTQYF
TGCAGTGCTAGAATTCTAGCGGGTATAAGGAAGACCCAGTACTTC
>TRBJ2-3|TRBV29-1|TRBD2|NA
CSAEGLAGRQGYTQYF
TGCAGCGCCGAGGGGCTAGCGGGGAGGCAGGGGTATACGCAGTATTTT
>TRBJ2-1|TRBV4-1|NA|few
CASSQEQGAPYNEQFF
TGCGCCAGCAGCCAGGAACAGGGAGCCCCTTACAATGAGCAGTTCTTC
>TRBJ1-6|TRBV6-1|NA|NA
CASSEVENSPLHF
TGTGCCAGCAGTGAAGTCGAGAATTCACCCCTCCACTTT
>TRBJ2-1|TRBV29-1|NA|few
CSASYGTNEQFF
TGCAGCGCTTCTTACGGGACCAATGAGCAGTTCTTC
>TRBJ2-5|TRBV29-1|NA|few
CGAFQETQYF
TGCGGGGCCTTTCAAGAGACCCAGTACTTC
>TRBJ2-5|TRBV20-1|TRBD2|NA
CSAPLLGLAGTQYF
TGCAGTGCCCCCCTCCTCGGGCTAGCGGGGACCCAGTACTTC
>TRBJ2-7|TRBV6-1|TRBD2|NA
CASRLAGDSGEQYF
TGTGCCAGCAGGCTAGCGGGAGACAGTGGCGAGCAGTACTTC
>TRBJ2-3|TRBV20-1|NA|NA
CSASRTGPDTQYF
TGCAGTGCAAGTAGGACGGGACCTGATACGCAGTATTTT
>TRBJ2-3|TRBV7-2|TRBD2|few
CASSLSSGLGGTDTQYF
TGTGCCAGCAGCCTCTCTAGCGGCCTCGGGGGCACAGATACGCAGTATTTT
>TRBJ1-2|TRBV7-2|NA|NA
CASSLDLGRISYGYTF
TGTGCCAGCAGCTTAGATCTGGGGAGGATCTCCTATGGCTACACCTTC
>TRBJ2-3|TRBV20-1|TRBD2|NA
CSASRTSGVTDTQYF
TGCAGTGCTAGTAGGACTAGCGGGGTCACAGATACGCAGTATTTT
>TRBJ1-2|TRBV6-6|NA|NA
CASRADYGYTF
TGTGCCAGCAGGGCTGACTATGGCTACACCTTC
>TRBJ2-7|TRBV6-2/TRBV6-3|NA|few
CASSYGGRGYEQYF
TGTGCCAGCAGTTACGGTGGCAGGGGATACGAGCAGTACTTC
>TRBJ2-1|TRBV6-2/TRBV6-3|NA|few
CASSQGRNTYNEQFF
TGTGCCAGCAGTCAGGGACGGAACACCTACAATGAGCAGTTCTTC
>TRBJ1-5|TRBV6-6|NA|NA
CASSLEGVNQPQHF
TGTGCCAGCAGTTTAGAGGGGGTCAATCAGCCCCAGCATTTT